The next 30 T cell receptor beta chains were all read from a single sample in a study of radiation and T cells in renal cell carcinoma. Documented time point: blood 2 weeks post-SBRT. Treatment in this sample: 15 Gy SBRT to primary tumor, nephrectomy 4 weeks later. Using immunoSEQ multiplex PCR, the repertoire was profiled, and TCRdb retains in-frame clones only, with some absent. The sample includes about 130,000 clones, approximately 78% of them seen just once. The sequencing here drew on blood, taken from a patient whose treatment included radiotherapy and nephrectomy. The receptors originated from a woman aged 55-75 years with renal cell carcinoma.

This chain links TRBV14 with TRBJ1-2; D call uncertain. There are 12 residues in the CDR3. Germline V lookup: CDR1 SGHDN, CDR2 FVKESK. Trimming pared 4 bases from V and 8 bases from J, leaving 11 bases between. In DNA, the CDR3 is TGTGCCAGCAGCCGCCTCGAGGGAGGCTACACCTTC. Encoded protein: CASSRLEGGYTF.

The rearrangement links TRBV7-6 to TRBJ2-3, with 9 positions matching TRBD1. The CDR3 sequence is 14 residues long. The J segment lost 5 bases and the V segment lost 4 bases, leaving 4 bases of the junction unmatched. The germline CDR1 and CDR2 sequences are SGHVS and FNYEAQ. The CDR3 loop reads CASSSGQGKDTQYF. DNA for the CDR3: TGTGCCAGCAGCTCGGGACAGGGAAAAGATACGCAGTATTTT.

The V call is TRBV6-5, the J call TRBJ1-5; no definite D call. Germline V gene lookup returns CDR1 MNHEY and CDR2 SVGAGI. V lost 6 bases to trimming and J lost 6 bases, with 12 bases between them. This CDR3 spans 13 amino acids. CDR3 in amino acids: CASSEGVGQPQHF. The CDR3 DNA is TGTGCCAGCAGCGAGGGCGTCGGTCAGCCCCAGCATTTT.

This clone was counted ten times or more. The chain employs TRBV2 and TRBJ1-3; no definite D call. The germline V gene has CDR1 SNHLY and CDR2 FYNNEI. V was shortened by 7 bases and J by 3 bases, with 16 bases between the two germline ends. The CDR3 has 15 residues. The CDR3 nucleotides read TGTGCCAGCAAAGATGCCCCCGAGGGTGGAAACACCATATATTTT. Encoded protein: CASKDAPEGGNTIYF.

The V and J genes are TRBV4-1 and TRBJ1-2, with 9 bases identical to TRBD1. This CDR3 comprises 15 residues. Germline V gene lookup returns CDR1 MGHRA and CDR2 YSYEKL. The junction had 4 bases not matched to a gene; V was cut back by 1 base and J by 4 bases. As DNA, the CDR3 is TGCGCCAGCAGCCAAGTGACAGGGGGTATCTATGGCTACACCTTC. Translated, it gives CASSQVTGGIYGYTF.

The count of this clone is one. Other DNA variants within this sample encode the same CDR3. The chain links TRBV5-1 to TRBJ1-3; no firm D call. Trimming shortened V by 0 bases and J by 0 bases, and 4 bases separated the two germline ends. Per germline, CDR1 SGHRS and CDR2 YFSETQ. The CDR3 length is 14 residues. CDR3 region: CASSLVGSGNTIYF. Written as DNA, the CDR3 is TGCGCCAGCAGCTTGGTGGGCTCTGGAAACACCATATATTTT.

This clone was seen a handful of times. This chain joins TRBV27 and TRBJ1-5; D is ambiguous. The germline gives CDR1 MNHEY, CDR2 SMNVEV (reference sequence). Trimming stripped 5 bases from V and 0 bases from J, with 17 bases between. The CDR3 runs to 17 residues. CDR3 protein: CASSPGLRENSNQPQHF. The CDR3 DNA sequence: TGTGCCAGCAGTCCCGGATTAAGGGAGAATAGCAATCAGCCCCAGCATTTT.

The chain is built from TRBV11-2 and TRBJ2-1; 10 nucleotides agree with TRBD2. The germline CDR1 and CDR2 sequences are SGHAT and FQNNGV. The junction had 9 bases not matched to a gene; V was cut back by 6 bases and J by 7 bases. This CDR3 region has 15 residues. The CDR3 loop reads CASRRQAGGPNEQFF. CDR3 sequence (DNA): TGTGCCAGCAGACGACAAGCGGGAGGGCCAAATGAGCAGTTCTTC. Together with reference TRBV11-2 and TRBJ2-1, the CDR3 gives the full variable domain: EAGVAQSPRYKIIEKRQSVAFWCNPISGHATLYWYQQILGQGPKLLIQFQNNGVVDDSQLPKDRFSAERLKGVDSTLKIQPAKLEDSAVYLCASRRQAGGPNEQFFGPGTRLTVL.

This clone appeared a single time. The CDR3 spells CALRGSRGTDTQYF. Here the CDR3 DNA reads TGTGCCTTAAGAGGGAGTCGGGGCACAGATACGCAGTATTTT. V is TRBV10-3 and J is TRBJ2-3; D perhaps matches TRBD2 (5 bases). This CDR3 comprises 14 residues. The V gene's germline CDR1 is ENHRY and CDR2 SYGVKD. The germline V and J ends were trimmed by 11 bases and 1 base, with 16 bases remaining between them.

J is TRBJ2-2 and V is TRBV19, with unresolved D. Trimming left V 7 bases short and J 4 bases short, with 28 bases between. CDR3 length: 19 residues. In germline, CDR1 is LNHDA, CDR2 SQIVND (reference sequence). The CDR3 DNA reads as TGTGCCAGTACCAAAGGTGGGCCCTTGATTGGGCCTACCACCGGGGAGCTGTTTTTT. This gives the protein CASTKGGPLIGPTTGELFF.

The chain carries TRBV19 and TRBJ2-6; D gene uncertain. The CDR3 length is 22 residues. Trimming took off 0 bases at V and 1 base at J, with 25 bases between the two ends. Looked up from germline, CDR1 is LNHDA and CDR2 is SQIVND (reference sequence). Here the CDR3 reads CASSIEGFSRQALPSGANVLTF. In nucleotides, the CDR3 is TGTGCCAGTAGTATAGAAGGTTTCTCTAGGCAGGCATTACCTTCTGGGGCCAACGTCCTGACTTTC.

The V and J genes are TRBV11-2 and TRBJ1-2, with unresolved D. Germline V lookup: CDR1 SGHAT, CDR2 FQNNGV. V lost 0 bases and J lost 8, with 7 bases in between. The CDR3 covers 12 residues. CDR3 region: CASSLDGVGYTF. CDR3 DNA: TGTGCCAGCAGCTTAGACGGGGTCGGCTACACCTTC.

This sequence joins TRBV19 and TRBJ2-3; 11 positions match TRBD2. V was pared by 3 bases and J by 2 bases, with 10 bases of the junction left unmatched. CDR3 length: 18 amino acids. Germline CDR1 and CDR2: LNHDA and SQIVND (reference sequence). The CDR3 sequence: CASSISSGGPTHTDTQYF. Written as DNA, the CDR3 is TGTGCCAGTAGTATTTCTAGCGGGGGGCCGACGCACACAGATACGCAGTATTTT.

Only one count was recorded for this clone. The V and J genes are TRBV6-6 and TRBJ1-1, with TRBD1 matching 7 bases. V was clipped by 8 bases and J by 2 bases; unmatched bases: 8. Germline V gives CDR1 MNHNY, CDR2 SVGAGI (reference sequence). The CDR3 spans 14 residues. This CDR3 reads CASLRTGVNTEAFF. The CDR3 DNA reads TGTGCCAGCCTGAGAACAGGGGTAAACACTGAAGCTTTCTTT.

The chain links TRBV21-1 to TRBJ1-5; the table calls TRBD1, which could not be checked here. TRBV21-1 is assigned pseudogene status. The CDR3 has 15 residues. The chain's CDR3 is CASSNAGATNQPQHF. The CDR3 nucleotides are TGTGCCAGCAGCAATGCAGGGGCCACCAATCAGCCCCAGCATTTT.

The V and J genes are TRBV6-1 and TRBJ1-6; tentative D call: TRBD1 (5 bases). In germline, CDR1 is MNHNS, CDR2 SASEGT. V shed 0 bases and J shed 0 bases, with 12 bases lying between them. The CDR3 runs to 18 residues. The CDR3 loop reads CASSEAGGGSSYNSPLHF. CDR3 sequence (DNA): TGTGCCAGCAGTGAAGCGGGTGGGGGGAGCTCCTATAATTCACCCCTCCACTTT.

The sample holds one count of this clone. The J gene is TRBJ2-1, the V gene TRBV11-2; D is undetermined. The CDR3 runs 14 residues. Germline CDR1 reads SGHAT; CDR2 reads FQNNGV. The ends were cut back, 1 base at V and 7 bases at J, with 11 bases in the middle. CDR3 sequence (DNA): TGTGCCAGCAGCTTAGGCTCCCCCGGGAATGAGCAGTTCTTC. It encodes CASSLGSPGNEQFF.

CDR3 sequence: CASSLSLDEQYF. The CDR3 coding sequence is TGTGCCAGCAGCCTCTCTCTCGACGAGCAGTACTTC. The V call is TRBV11-1, the J call TRBJ2-7, with D hard to call. V lost 5 bases and J lost 5, with 10 bases in between. Germline loops: CDR1 SGHAT, CDR2 FQDESV (reference sequence). This CDR3 is 12 amino acids long.

This chain uses TRBV29-1 with TRBJ2-2; weak D call: TRBD1 (5 bases). Germline V lookup: CDR1 SQVTM, CDR2 ANQGSEA. The CDR3 is 11 residues long. The CDR3 DNA reads as TGCGGTGGGGCGGACACCGGGGAGCTGTTTTTT. Its protein is CGGADTGELFF.

The rearrangement joins TRBV30 to TRBJ2-5; TRBD2 aligns across 12 bases. This CDR3 is built from 15 residues. V shed 4 bases, J shed 5 bases, and the junction held 8 bases outside the gene matches. Germline assignment: CDR1 GTSNPN and CDR2 SVGIG (reference sequence). CDR3 DNA: TGTGCCTGGACGATACTAGCGGGAGGCGGGGAGACCCAGTACTTC. The encoded protein is CAWTILAGGGETQYF. The full variable domain, with the rest looked up from reference TRBV30 and TRBJ2-5, is SQTIHQWPATLVQPVGSPLSLECTVEGTSNPNLYWYRQAAGRGLQLLFYSVGIGQISSEVPQNLSASRPQDRQFILSSKKLLLSDSGFYLCAWTILAGGGETQYFGPGTRLLVL.

The chain's CDR3 is CASSLGRGQPQHF. The CDR3 nucleotides read TGTGCCAGCAGCTTAGGGAGGGGTCAGCCCCAGCATTTT. The rearrangement links TRBV11-2 to TRBJ1-5; the D gene is possibly TRBD1 (5 bases). Trimming left V 1 base short and J 6 bases short, with 7 bases between. Germline V gene lookup returns CDR1 SGHAT and CDR2 FQNNGV. The CDR3 covers 13 residues.

A few counts support this clone. This sequence joins TRBV19 and TRBJ2-7, with a possible D match to TRBD2 (5 bases). The ends were cut back, 3 bases at V and 11 bases at J, with 23 bases in the middle. The CDR3 loop spans 15 amino acids. CDR1 and CDR2 (germline): LNHDA, SQIVND (reference sequence). CDR3 residues: CASSIGPGSRLAKYF. CDR3 nucleotide sequence: TGTGCCAGTAGTATTGGTCCGGGTTCAAGGTTAGCGAAGTACTTC.

The chain is built from TRBV6-1 and TRBJ1-5; a possible D gene is TRBD1 (6 bases). The CDR3 has 19 residues. V was cut by 3 bases and J by 0 bases, with 21 bases left in between. Germline lookup yields CDR1 MNHNS and CDR2 SASEGT. In nucleotides, the CDR3 is TGTGCCAGCAGTGACACCGGACAGCTTAACTTTTATAGCAATCAGCCCCAGCATTTT. It translates to CASSDTGQLNFYSNQPQHF.

The chain employs TRBV10-3 and TRBJ2-5, with D perhaps matching TRBD2 (5 bases). Germline CDR1 and CDR2: ENHRY and SYGVKD. The CDR3 consists of 12 residues. Between the trimmed V and J ends, which lost 4 bases and 11 bases, there was a span of 14 bases. The CDR3 reads CAISGYGVGQYF. CDR3 in DNA: TGTGCCATCAGTGGGTACGGGGTTGGGCAGTACTTC.

The rearrangement links TRBV21-1 to TRBJ1-1; TRBD1 is the table's D call, not checked against the DNA. TRBV21-1 is recorded as a pseudogene. The CDR3 sequence is 20 residues long. The CDR3 region has the DNA TGTGCCAGCAGCAAAGATTGTTCGATTTATCGGACAGGGACGAACACTGAAGCTTTCTTT. This encodes CASSKDCSIYRTGTNTEAFF.

This chain connects TRBV28 to TRBJ1-1; the match to TRBD1 covers 8 bases. The junction had 8 bases not matched to a gene; V was cut back by 6 bases and J by 2 bases. Germline V CDR1 and CDR2: MDHEN, SYDVKM. This CDR3 is built from 15 residues. CDR3 sequence reads: CASRPQGVPNTEAFF. For the CDR3, the DNA is TGTGCCAGCAGACCACAGGGGGTCCCAAACACTGAAGCTTTCTTT.

The J gene is TRBJ2-1, the V gene TRBV27; 10 positions agree with TRBD2. The CDR3 contains 15 residues. The V segment lost 3 bases and the J segment 6 bases; nucleotides outside the gene matches: 5. Looked up from germline, CDR1 is MNHEY and CDR2 is SMNVEV (reference sequence). CDR3 coding DNA: TGTGCCAGCAGTTTTCGAGCGGGAGGGGTCAATGAGCAGTTCTTC. Residues: CASSFRAGGVNEQFF.

The CDR3: CASSRDREWGQPQHF. For the CDR3, the DNA is TGTGCCAGCAGCAGGGACAGGGAATGGGGTCAGCCCCAGCATTTT. The chain employs TRBV6-1 and TRBJ1-5, with 9 bases matching TRBD1. CDR3 length: 15 residues. The J segment lost 6 bases and the V segment lost 6 bases, leaving 9 bases of the junction unmatched. Germline V CDR1 and CDR2: MNHNS, SASEGT.

J is TRBJ1-2 and V is TRBV6-6, with 7 bases aligning to TRBD1. Trimming cost V 8 bases and J 2 bases; bases outside gene matches: 8. The CDR3 has 14 residues. The germline V gene has CDR1 MNHNY and CDR2 SVGAGI (reference sequence). CDR3 sequence reads: CASHRGPQNYGYTF. The DNA for the CDR3 is TGTGCCAGCCACAGGGGCCCCCAAAACTATGGCTACACCTTC.

The genes are TRBV6-4 and TRBJ1-1, with 10 bases lining up with TRBD1. Per germline, CDR1 MRHNA and CDR2 SNTAGT. After removal of 3 bases from V and 5 bases from J, the junction contained 3 bases not matched to a gene. This CDR3 is built from 14 residues. CDR3 loop: CASSERDRGTEAFF. The CDR3 DNA follows: TGTGCCAGCAGTGAGAGGGACAGGGGAACTGAAGCTTTCTTT.